This TCR beta chain was profiled in a study of cytotoxic CD8 clonotypes in ibrutinib-treated CLL. Overall study context: Within the patient group, 11 were relapsed/refractory and approximately 16 treatment-naive, and around 17 were IGHV unmutated.

Notes on the study in general: Clonality increased at ibrutinib response, then returned toward baseline at progression.

The table came from immunoSEQ multiplex PCR; TCRdb's copy has only in-frame clones and leaves some out. The table includes fewer than 300,000 clones, about 72% detected once. This CDR3 contains 12 residues. Germline V gene sequence: CDR1 SGHRS, CDR2 YFSETQ. V lost 4 bases, J lost 8 bases, and 9 bases lay in between. A word on this clone: Its antigen remains unidentified.

The sample consisted of PBMCs, taken at disease progression, from a patient treated with ibrutinib. The origin of this receptor is a human donor with chronic lymphocytic leukemia. The chain combines TRBV5-1 with TRBJ1-4; possible D gene TRBD1, 5 bases. As DNA, the CDR3 is TGCGCCAGCAGCCCGGAGGGGGAAAAACTGTTTTTT. Its protein is CASSPEGEKLFF.